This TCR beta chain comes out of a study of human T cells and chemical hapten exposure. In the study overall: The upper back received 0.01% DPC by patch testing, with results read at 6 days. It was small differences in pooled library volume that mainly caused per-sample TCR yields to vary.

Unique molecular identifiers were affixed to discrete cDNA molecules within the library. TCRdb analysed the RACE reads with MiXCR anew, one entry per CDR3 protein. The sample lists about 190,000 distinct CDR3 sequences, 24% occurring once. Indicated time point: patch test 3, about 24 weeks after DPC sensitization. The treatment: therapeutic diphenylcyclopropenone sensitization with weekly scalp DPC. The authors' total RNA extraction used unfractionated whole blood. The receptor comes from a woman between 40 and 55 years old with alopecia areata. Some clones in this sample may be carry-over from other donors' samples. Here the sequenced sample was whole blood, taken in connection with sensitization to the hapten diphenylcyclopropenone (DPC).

The chain's CDR3 is CASSRFLGTSGSKETQYF. CDR3 nucleotide sequence: TGCGCCAGCAGCCGTTTTCTTGGGACTAGCGGGAGCAAGGAGACCCAGTACTTC. The chain joins TRBV4-1 to TRBJ2-5; 14 positions agree with TRBD2. Germline V gene data show CDR1 as MGHRA and CDR2 as YSYEKL. V dropped 4 bases and J dropped 5; count of bases not matched to a gene: 12. The CDR3 totals 18 residues.